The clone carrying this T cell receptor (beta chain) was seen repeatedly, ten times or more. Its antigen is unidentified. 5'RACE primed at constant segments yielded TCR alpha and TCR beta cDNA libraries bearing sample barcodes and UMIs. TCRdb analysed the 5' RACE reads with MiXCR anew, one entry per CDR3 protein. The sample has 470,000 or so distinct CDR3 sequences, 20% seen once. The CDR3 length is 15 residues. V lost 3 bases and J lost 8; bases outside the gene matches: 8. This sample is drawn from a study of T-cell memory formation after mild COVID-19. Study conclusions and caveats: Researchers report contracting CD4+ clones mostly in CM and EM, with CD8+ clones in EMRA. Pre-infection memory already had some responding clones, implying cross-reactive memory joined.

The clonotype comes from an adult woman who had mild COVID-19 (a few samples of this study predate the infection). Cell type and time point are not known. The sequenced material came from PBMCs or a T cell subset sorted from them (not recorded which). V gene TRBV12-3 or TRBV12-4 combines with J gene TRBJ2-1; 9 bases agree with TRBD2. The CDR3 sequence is CASSLAGGPAYEQFF. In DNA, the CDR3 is TGTGCCAGCAGTTTGGCGGGAGGGCCCGCTTATGAGCAGTTCTTC.